This TCR beta chain was captured by sequencing in a study of neoadjuvant anti-PD-1 for oral cavity cancer. The CDR3 sequence is 15 residues long. J lost 6 bases, V lost 4 bases, and 7 bases had no gene match. Per the germline V gene, CDR1 is SGHRS and CDR2 is YFSETQ. A word on this clone: What it recognizes is unknown.

Study-level points and caveats: Only a few patients per response group were TCR-analyzed; validation needed. Non-responders to neoadjuvant nivolumab had significantly more clonal PBMC T cells than responders.

The table came from immunoSEQ multiplex PCR; TCRdb's copy has only in-frame clones and leaves some out. The sample has some 7,000 clones, around two thirds seen once. Patients had newly diagnosed, untreated stage II-IVA oral cavity squamous cell carcinoma. PBMCs were not maintained or expanded in culture before analysis. This clonotype was sampled from a person between 40 and 79 years old with oral cavity squamous cell carcinoma. The chain joins TRBV5-1 to TRBJ2-3; 11 positions agree with TRBD1. The source was PBMCs, collected before nivolumab (anti-PD-1) treatment. CDR3 sequence: CASSPRTGGVDTQYF. Here the CDR3 DNA reads TGCGCCAGCAGCCCCAGGACAGGGGGCGTTGATACGCAGTATTTT.